This T cell receptor (beta chain) comes out of a study of PD-L1 blockade in urothelial cancer. Produced via immunoSEQ multiplex PCR; TCRdb's table is partial and in-frame only. This table holds 72,000 or so clones, about 86% found once. The time point: pretreatment peripheral blood. Patient sample counts ranged from 1 to 8, pretreatment and on-treatment. The source is a man aged 55 to 70 with urothelial cancer. Sequenced here: PBMCs, sampled around atezolizumab (anti-PD-L1) treatment.

CDR3 nucleotide sequence: TGCGCCAGCAGCGCAAACGGACAGTCTAATGAAAAACTGTTTTTT. Its protein is CASSANGQSNEKLFF. This rearrangement joins TRBV5-1 to TRBJ1-4; TRBD1 might be the D (6 bases). V was trimmed by 4 bases and J by 3 bases, leaving 13 bases between them. The CDR3 runs to 15 residues. Per the germline V gene, CDR1 is SGHRS and CDR2 is YFSETQ. The full variable domain, completed using reference TRBV5-1 and TRBJ1-4, is KAGVTQTPRYLIKTRGQQVTLSCSPISGHRSVSWYQQTPGQGLQFLFEYFSETQRNKGNFPGRFSGRQFSNSRSEMNVSTLELGDSALYLCASSANGQSNEKLFFGSGTQLSVL.